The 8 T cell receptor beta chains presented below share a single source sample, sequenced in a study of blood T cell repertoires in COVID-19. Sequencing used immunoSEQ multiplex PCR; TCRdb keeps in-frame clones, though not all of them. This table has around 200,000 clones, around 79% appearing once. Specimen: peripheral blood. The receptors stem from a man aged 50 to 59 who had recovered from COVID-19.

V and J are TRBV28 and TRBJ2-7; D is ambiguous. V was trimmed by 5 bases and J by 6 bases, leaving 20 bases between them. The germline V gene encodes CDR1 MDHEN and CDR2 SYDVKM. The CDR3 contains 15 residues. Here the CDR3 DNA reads TGTGCCAGCAGTGCCCTACGAGCCACGGGTCCCGAGCAGTACTTC. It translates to CASSALRATGPEQYF. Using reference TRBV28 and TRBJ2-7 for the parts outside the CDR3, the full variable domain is DVKVTQSSRYLVKRTGEKVFLECVQDMDHENMFWYRQDPGLGLRLIYFSYDVKMKEKGDIPEGYSVSREKKERFSLILESASTNQTSMYLCASSALRATGPEQYFGPGTRLTVT.

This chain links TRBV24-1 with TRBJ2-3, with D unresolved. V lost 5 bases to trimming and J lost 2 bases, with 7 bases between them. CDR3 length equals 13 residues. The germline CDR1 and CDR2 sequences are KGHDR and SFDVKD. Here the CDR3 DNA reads TGTGCCACCAGTGCGGCGGACACAGATACGCAGTATTTT. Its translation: CATSAADTDTQYF.

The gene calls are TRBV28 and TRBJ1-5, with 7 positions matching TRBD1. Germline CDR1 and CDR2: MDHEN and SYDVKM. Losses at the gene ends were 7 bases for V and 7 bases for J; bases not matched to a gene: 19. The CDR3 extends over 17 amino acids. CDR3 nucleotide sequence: TGTGCCAGCAAAAACCTCCTACACCGACAGGGAGAGCAGCCCCAGCATTTT. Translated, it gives CASKNLLHRQGEQPQHF.

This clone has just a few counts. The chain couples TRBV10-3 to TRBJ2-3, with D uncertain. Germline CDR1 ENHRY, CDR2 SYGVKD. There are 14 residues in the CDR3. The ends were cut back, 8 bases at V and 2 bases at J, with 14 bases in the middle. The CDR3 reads CAIGYSVSTDTQYF. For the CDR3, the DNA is TGTGCCATCGGATACAGTGTTTCCACAGATACGCAGTATTTT.

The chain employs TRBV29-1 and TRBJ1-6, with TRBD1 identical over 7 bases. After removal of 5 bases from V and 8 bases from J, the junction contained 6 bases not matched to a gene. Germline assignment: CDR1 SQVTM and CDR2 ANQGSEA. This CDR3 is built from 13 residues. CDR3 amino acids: CSVKQGIDSPLHF. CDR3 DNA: TGCAGCGTTAAACAGGGGATCGATTCACCCCTCCACTTT.

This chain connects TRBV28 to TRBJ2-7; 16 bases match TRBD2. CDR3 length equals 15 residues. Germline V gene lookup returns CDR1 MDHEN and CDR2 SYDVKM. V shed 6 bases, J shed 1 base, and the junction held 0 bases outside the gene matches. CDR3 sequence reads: CASRGLAGGSYEQYF. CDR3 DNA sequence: TGTGCCAGCAGGGGACTAGCGGGAGGGTCCTACGAGCAGTACTTC.

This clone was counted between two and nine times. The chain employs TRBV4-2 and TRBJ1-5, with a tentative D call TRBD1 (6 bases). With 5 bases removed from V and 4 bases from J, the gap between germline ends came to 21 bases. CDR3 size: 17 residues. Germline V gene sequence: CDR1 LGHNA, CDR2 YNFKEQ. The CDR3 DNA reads TGTGCCAGCAGCGCGGGGGGGGCAGGGAGGAGGAATCAGCCCCAGCATTTT. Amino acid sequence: CASSAGGAGRRNQPQHF.

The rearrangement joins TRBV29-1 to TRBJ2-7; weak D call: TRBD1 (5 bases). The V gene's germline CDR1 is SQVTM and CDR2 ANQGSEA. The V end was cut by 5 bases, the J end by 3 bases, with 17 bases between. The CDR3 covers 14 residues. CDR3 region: CSVTQGKSYYEQYF. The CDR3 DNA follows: TGCAGCGTTACCCAGGGAAAGTCCTACTACGAGCAGTACTTC.